This TCR beta chain was captured by sequencing in a study of blood T cell repertoires in COVID-19. The table came from immunoSEQ multiplex PCR; TCRdb's copy has only in-frame clones and leaves some out. The table records over 200,000 clones, around 89% of them present only once. CDR3 length: 20 amino acids. The germline gives CDR1 SGHRS, CDR2 YFSETQ. V was clipped by 0 bases and J by 4 bases; unmatched bases: 18. The specimen sequenced was peripheral blood. This sequence originates from a man aged 30-40 years with COVID-19, enrolled during active disease. The chain joins TRBV5-1 to TRBJ2-3; 9 bases are a match to TRBD1. The CDR3 reads CASSLAPGQGSLSPPDTQYF. CDR3 nucleotides: TGCGCCAGCAGCTTGGCCCCCGGACAGGGGAGTCTTTCCCCACCAGATACGCAGTATTTT.